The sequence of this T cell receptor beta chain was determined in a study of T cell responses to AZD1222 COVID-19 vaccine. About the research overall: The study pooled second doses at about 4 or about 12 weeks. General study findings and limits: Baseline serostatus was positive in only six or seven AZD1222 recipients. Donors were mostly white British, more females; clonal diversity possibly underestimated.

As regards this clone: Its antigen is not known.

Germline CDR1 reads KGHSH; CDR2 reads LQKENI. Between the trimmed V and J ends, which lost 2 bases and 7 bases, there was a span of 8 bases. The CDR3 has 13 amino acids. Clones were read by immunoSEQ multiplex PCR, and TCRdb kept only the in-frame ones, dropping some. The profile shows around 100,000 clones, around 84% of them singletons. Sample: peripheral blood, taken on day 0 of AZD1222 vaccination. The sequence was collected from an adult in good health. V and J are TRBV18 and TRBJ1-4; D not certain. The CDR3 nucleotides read TGTGCCAGCTCACCAGGAGAAGGTGAAAAACTGTTTTTT. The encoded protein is CASSPGEGEKLFF. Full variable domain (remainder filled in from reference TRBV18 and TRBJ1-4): NAGVMQNPRHLVRRRGQEARLRCSPMKGHSHVYWYRQLPEEGLKFMVYLQKENIIDESGMPKERFSAEFPKEGPSILRIQQVVRGDSAAYFCASSPGEGEKLFFGSGTQLSVL.